A selection of T cell receptor beta chains follows, all from one sample in a study of glioma-infiltrating T cells after dendritic cell vaccination. TCRdb's table, derived via immunoSEQ multiplex PCR, lists solely in-frame clones and lacks some. The sample lists fewer than 70,000 clones; more than 75% were seen once. Sequenced material: blood, taken after dendritic cell vaccination. These receptors originate from a human donor with glioblastoma. Both conserved end residues are part of each CDR3. A D gene is named only where the DNA matches it firmly. The size of a clone is reported for some rows only, either as once, few or many, or as a class for expanded clones.

V: TRBV11-2; size: .; J: TRBJ2-5; D: .; DNA: TGTGCCAGCAGCCCACCGATCTACGCCCCCGAAGAGACCCAGTACTTC; CDR3: CASSPPIYAPEETQYF
V: TRBV6-6; size: few; J: TRBJ2-1; D: .; DNA: TGTGCCAGCTCCGGGGTTCCAGACAATGAGCAGTTCTTC; CDR3: CASSGVPDNEQFF
V: TRBV4-3; size: .; J: TRBJ1-4; D: .; DNA: TGCGCCAGCAGCCCGACACAGAGACCTAATGAAAAACTGTTTTTT; CDR3: CASSPTQRPNEKLFF
V: TRBV5-4; size: .; J: TRBJ1-2; D: TRBD1; DNA: TGTGCCAGCAGTCATACTCTTAACAGGGGTGGCTACACCTTC; CDR3: CASSHTLNRGGYTF
V: TRBV4-3; size: .; J: TRBJ1-6; D: .; DNA: TGCGCCAGCAGCCAGAGCAATAACAGGGTTTCACCCCTCCACTTT; CDR3: CASSQSNNRVSPLHF
V: TRBV30; size: .; J: TRBJ1-2; D: .; DNA: TGTGCCTGGAGTGTACCTCAGGGCTACACCTTC; CDR3: CAWSVPQGYTF
V: TRBV18; size: .; J: TRBJ2-5; D: .; DNA: TGTGCCAGCTCACCACCGGGGGGGCCCGGCAGAGAGACCCAGTACTTC; CDR3: CASSPPGGPGRETQYF
V: TRBV7-2; size: .; J: TRBJ1-3; D: .; DNA: TGTGCCAGCAGCTTAGGCAGGAACGCTGGAAACACCATATATTTT; CDR3: CASSLGRNAGNTIYF
V: TRBV30; size: .; J: TRBJ2-1; D: .; DNA: TGTGCCTGGAGTACAGGGGGGGGTTACAATGAGCAGTTCTTC; CDR3: CAWSTGGGYNEQFF
V: TRBV5-6; size: .; J: TRBJ2-3; D: .; DNA: TGTGCCAGCAGCTTGGGGTTTGGCGGGCACAACACAGATACGCAGTATTTT; CDR3: CASSLGFGGHNTDTQYF
V: TRBV10-3; size: .; J: TRBJ2-3; D: TRBD2; DNA: TGTGCCATCAGTGTGGAGCGGGACCCTAGCACAGATACGCAGTATTTT; CDR3: CAISVERDPSTDTQYF
V: TRBV5-8; size: .; J: TRBJ2-5; D: .; DNA: TGTGCCAGCAGCTTGGGTCTGGGCCAGACCCAGTACTTC; CDR3: CASSLGLGQTQYF
V: TRBV2; size: once; J: TRBJ2-7; D: .; DNA: TGTGCCAGCAGTGACTACGCCCCATCTGAGCAGTACTTC; CDR3: CASSDYAPSEQYF
V: TRBV7-2; size: once; J: TRBJ2-3; D: .; DNA: TGTGCCAGCAGCGGTGTACTTTCGTACACAGATACGCAGTATTTT; CDR3: CASSGVLSYTDTQYF
V: TRBV25-1; size: .; J: TRBJ1-5; D: .; DNA: TGTGCCAGCAGTGACAGGGGACATCAGCCCCAGCATTTT; CDR3: CASSDRGHQPQHF
V: TRBV6-5; size: .; J: TRBJ2-2; D: TRBD1; DNA: TGTGCCAGCAGTTCTCCGGGACAGGGGCTATGGGAGCTGTTTTTT; CDR3: CASSSPGQGLWELFF
V: TRBV7-2; size: .; J: TRBJ2-5; D: TRBD2; DNA: TGTGCCAGCAGCTTATACCCTAGCGGGGGAACCTTCCAAGAGACCCAGTACTTC; CDR3: CASSLYPSGGTFQETQYF
V: TRBV12-5; size: .; J: TRBJ2-3; D: .; DNA: TGTGCTAGTGGTCTGGAAGCGGCCTGGGGCACAGATACGCAGTATTTT; CDR3: CASGLEAAWGTDTQYF
V: TRBV4-1; size: .; J: TRBJ1-5; D: .; DNA: TGCGCCAGCAGCCAAGGGGACACCGACAATCAGCCCCAGCATTTT; CDR3: CASSQGDTDNQPQHF
V: TRBV4-3; size: .; J: TRBJ2-2; D: TRBD1; DNA: TGCGCCAGCAGCCAAGGACAGGGGCCGAACACCGGGGAGCTGTTTTTT; CDR3: CASSQGQGPNTGELFF
V: TRBV10-3; size: .; J: TRBJ1-2; D: .; DNA: TGTGCCATCAGTGAGGGACTCGGCTATGGCTACACCTTC; CDR3: CAISEGLGYGYTF
V: TRBV4-3; size: .; J: TRBJ1-5; D: .; DNA: TGCGCCAGCAGCCAAGATTATACTGGCAATCAGCCCCAGCATTTT; CDR3: CASSQDYTGNQPQHF
V: TRBV7-7; size: once; J: TRBJ2-5; D: TRBD2; DNA: TGTGCTAGCAGCTTACTAGCGGGGGGAATGGAGACCCAGTACTTC; CDR3: CASSLLAGGMETQYF
V: TRBV28; size: .; J: TRBJ1-5; D: .; DNA: TGTGCCAGCAGTTCAAACGTCCTCAGGGGTTTAGGCAATCAGCCCCAGCATTTT; CDR3: CASSSNVLRGLGNQPQHF
V: TRBV11-3; size: few; J: TRBJ2-5; D: .; DNA: TGTGCCAGCAGCTTAGATTGGACTCACCGCTACGAAGAGACCCAGTACTTC; CDR3: CASSLDWTHRYEETQYF
V: TRBV14; size: .; J: TRBJ1-5; D: .; DNA: TGTGCCAGCAGCCAATCCCCGGGACAGCCCCAGCATTTT; CDR3: CASSQSPGQPQHF
V: TRBV4-1; size: .; J: TRBJ2-7; D: .; DNA: TGCGCCAGCAGCAGGGAGGAGGGAACCTACGAGCAGTACTTC; CDR3: CASSREEGTYEQYF
V: TRBV25-1; size: .; J: TRBJ1-2; D: TRBD1; DNA: TGTGCCAGCAGTCCGGGACAGAACTATGGCTACACCTTC; CDR3: CASSPGQNYGYTF
V: TRBV11-2; size: .; J: TRBJ2-3; D: .; DNA: TGTGCCAGCAGCTCTACCTCAGATACGCAGTATTTT; CDR3: CASSSTSDTQYF
V: TRBV7-6; size: .; J: TRBJ1-4; D: .; DNA: TGTGCCAGCAGCAACGGACAGCATCTGAATGAAAAACTGTTTTTT; CDR3: CASSNGQHLNEKLFF
V: TRBV6-5; size: .; J: TRBJ1-2; D: TRBD1; DNA: TGTGCCAGCAGTTACTCGAGAACAGGGGGCGGCTATGGCTACACCTTC; CDR3: CASSYSRTGGGYGYTF
V: TRBV7-8; size: once; J: TRBJ1-6; D: TRBD1; DNA: TGTGCCAGCAGCTTGGACAGGGGAGGAATTTCACCCCTCCACTTT; CDR3: CASSLDRGGISPLHF
V: TRBV29-1; size: .; J: TRBJ1-6; D: .; DNA: TGCAGCGTTAGTTTAGGGGATAATTCACCCCTCCACTTT; CDR3: CSVSLGDNSPLHF
V: TRBV7-6; size: .; J: TRBJ2-7; D: .; DNA: TGTGCCAGCAGCTTAGCAGGGACAAACTACGAGCAGTACTTC; CDR3: CASSLAGTNYEQYF
V: TRBV13; size: .; J: TRBJ2-1; D: TRBD1; DNA: TGTGCCAGCAGCTCAGAGGACAGGAACAATGAGCAGTTCTTC; CDR3: CASSSEDRNNEQFF
V: TRBV5-6; size: .; J: TRBJ1-4; D: .; DNA: TGTGCCAGCAGTTATACGACAGGTTCCGTTGCAACTAATGAAAAACTGTTTTTT; CDR3: CASSYTTGSVATNEKLFF
V: TRBV9; size: .; J: TRBJ2-2; D: TRBD2; DNA: TGTGCCACCGGGACTAGTTTAGCCGGGGAGCTGTTTTTT; CDR3: CATGTSLAGELFF
V: TRBV25-1; size: .; J: TRBJ1-5; D: TRBD1; DNA: TGTGCCAGCGGGACAGGTGGGGATCAGCCCCAGCATTTT; CDR3: CASGTGGDQPQHF
V: TRBV27; size: .; J: TRBJ2-5; D: TRBD2; DNA: TGTGCCAGCAGTTTAGCGGGGGGGCAAGAGACCCAGTACTTC; CDR3: CASSLAGGQETQYF
V: TRBV30; size: .; J: TRBJ1-2; D: .; DNA: TGTGCCTGGAGTCCAGCTAACTATGGCTACACCTTC; CDR3: CAWSPANYGYTF
V: TRBV28; size: .; J: TRBJ1-1; D: .; DNA: TGTGCCAGCACCACCCTTGAAGGGGGAGCGACTGAAGCTTTCTTT; CDR3: CASTTLEGGATEAFF
V: TRBV19; size: .; J: TRBJ2-7; D: TRBD1; DNA: TGTGCCAGTAGTAGACAGGGGTTCCCCTACGAGCAGTACTTC; CDR3: CASSRQGFPYEQYF
V: TRBV11-3; size: few; J: TRBJ2-5; D: TRBD2; DNA: TGTGCCAGCAGCTTCGCGGGGGAAGAGACCCAGTACTTC; CDR3: CASSFAGEETQYF
V: TRBV7-2; size: .; J: TRBJ1-1; D: TRBD1; DNA: TGTGCCAGCAGCTCGTCGGACAGGGGAAACACTGAAGCTTTCTTT; CDR3: CASSSSDRGNTEAFF
V: TRBV11-2; size: .; J: TRBJ1-1; D: TRBD1; DNA: TGTGCCAGCAGCCCAGGACAGGGATTGAACACTGAAGCTTTCTTT; CDR3: CASSPGQGLNTEAFF
V: TRBV5-1; size: .; J: TRBJ2-5; D: TRBD2; DNA: TGCGCCAGCGAACGGGGGGGCGGGGAGACCCAGTACTTC; CDR3: CASERGGGETQYF